The 26 T cell receptor beta chains below all came from one sample that was sequenced in a study of cytomegalovirus exposure and HLA in healthy donors. Vbeta (60) and Jbeta (13) primers were used in the PCR. Here immunoSEQ multiplex PCR was the method, and the copy in TCRdb shows in-frame clones only, minus some. Here the sample spans roughly 120,000 clones, 79% being singletons. The source material was PBMCs. The receptors originated from a woman under 30 in good health and CMV-seropositive.

A single count supports this clone. This chain connects TRBV19 to TRBJ2-2, with D maybe TRBD1 (6 bases). This CDR3 comprises 15 residues. V dropped 7 bases and J dropped 5 bases, with 17 bases sitting between them. Per the germline V gene, CDR1 is LNHDA and CDR2 is SQIVND (reference sequence). The CDR3 region is CASTPGHTLTGELFF. The CDR3 DNA is TGTGCCAGTACTCCGGGACACACCTTAACCGGGGAGCTGTTTTTT.

V usage is TRBV6-5 and J usage is TRBJ2-1; D not resolved. Trimming took off 0 bases at V and 0 bases at J, with 6 bases between the two ends. Germline V gene sequence: CDR1 MNHEY, CDR2 SVGAGI. The CDR3 length is 15 residues. CDR3 bases: TGTGCCAGCAGTTACTCGCGGTTCTCCTACAATGAGCAGTTCTTC. It specifies CASSYSRFSYNEQFF.

The V and J genes are TRBV6-5 and TRBJ1-3; D may be TRBD1 (6 bases). The CDR3 spans 16 residues. Germline values: CDR1 MNHEY, CDR2 SVGAGI. Trimming left V 0 bases short and J 0 bases short, with 9 bases between. The CDR3 sequence is CASSYSTGSSGNTIYF. The CDR3 DNA sequence: TGTGCCAGCAGTTACTCGACAGGTTCCTCTGGAAACACCATATATTTT.

To note about this clone: At one end the junction does not follow the germline gene, possibly because of a read error. The chain has TRBV7-8 and TRBJ2-5; the match to TRBD1 covers 8 bases. The CDR3 runs 14 residues. Germline CDR1 SGHVS, CDR2 FQNEAQ. CDR3 in amino acids: CASSQTGAQEAQYF. The CDR3 nucleotides read TGTGCCAGCAGCCAGACAGGGGCGCAAGAGGCCCAGTACTTC.

V and J are TRBV6-5 and TRBJ2-1; TRBD2 agrees at 9 bases. The germline V gene encodes CDR1 MNHEY and CDR2 SVGAGI. After removal of 0 bases from V and 5 bases from J, the junction contained 2 bases not matched to a gene. The CDR3 is made up of 15 amino acids. The CDR3 reads CASSYSTSGDNEQFF. The CDR3 nucleotides read TGTGCCAGCAGTTACTCGACTAGCGGAGACAATGAGCAGTTCTTC.

This clone was seen only once. This sequence joins TRBV5-1 and TRBJ2-2, with D possibly being TRBD2 (5 bases). Germline assignment: CDR1 SGHRS and CDR2 YFSETQ. V dropped 0 bases and J dropped 7 bases, with 13 bases sitting between them. The CDR3 has 15 amino acids. The CDR3 here is CASSLGHEGNGELFF. For the CDR3, the DNA is TGCGCCAGCAGCTTGGGCCACGAGGGAAACGGGGAGCTGTTTTTT.

The count of this clone is one. The chain has TRBV5-1 and TRBJ1-4; 9 positions agree with TRBD1. The CDR3 totals 14 residues. The J segment lost 4 bases and the V segment lost 7 bases, leaving 5 bases of the junction unmatched. The V gene's germline CDR1 is SGHRS and CDR2 YFSETQ. CDR3 in DNA: TGCGCCAGCTCAGGGGGACAGGGTAATGAAAAACTGTTTTTT. This encodes CASSGGQGNEKLFF.

This rearrangement joins TRBV7-9 to TRBJ2-3; perhaps TRBD1 as D (5 bases). V was trimmed by 5 bases and J by 0 bases, leaving 9 bases between them. Germline V lookup: CDR1 SEHNR, CDR2 FQNEAQ (reference sequence). CDR3 length: 14 amino acids. The CDR3 DNA reads as TGTGCCAGCAGCCTACAGGACAGCACAGATACGCAGTATTTT. Translated, it gives CASSLQDSTDTQYF.

This chain links TRBV6-4 with TRBJ2-5; tentative D call: TRBD2 (6 bases). The tail of the sequence fits TRBJ2-7 better, so the J call may be wrong. Germline CDR1 reads MRHNA; CDR2 reads SNTAGT. The CDR3 totals 14 residues. CDR3 loop: CASSEASESYEQYF. In nucleotides, the CDR3 is TGTGCCAGCAGTGAGGCTAGCGAGTCCTACGAGCAGTACTTC.

The CDR3 nucleotides are TGTGCCAGCAGCTCGGGTGAAAAACTGTTTTTT. It is translated as CASSSGEKLFF. This chain uses TRBV13 with TRBJ1-4; no clear D. The CDR3 has 11 amino acids. Looked up from germline, CDR1 is PRHDT and CDR2 is FYEKMQ (reference sequence). Trimming removed 4 bases from V and 7 bases from J, with 4 bases in between.

The chain couples TRBV4-2 to TRBJ2-1, with 7 bases identical to TRBD2. V lost 1 base, J lost 6 bases, and 6 bases stayed unmatched. Germline assignment: CDR1 LGHNA and CDR2 YNFKEQ. This CDR3 region has 15 residues. CDR3 region: CASSQAAGEVNEQFF. CDR3 DNA: TGTGCCAGCAGCCAAGCCGCGGGAGAGGTCAATGAGCAGTTCTTC.

The chain employs TRBV19 and TRBJ2-7, with 11 bases matching TRBD2. Trimming at V came to 3 bases and at J to 6 bases, leaving 1 base not matched to a gene. Germline values: CDR1 LNHDA, CDR2 SQIVND (reference sequence). The CDR3 extends over 13 amino acids. CDR3 amino acids: CASSITSGSEQYF. CDR3 DNA: TGTGCCAGTAGTATTACTAGCGGGAGCGAGCAGTACTTC.

The chain has TRBV5-1 and TRBJ1-6, with D possibly TRBD1 on 5 matching bases. Germline V CDR1 and CDR2: SGHRS, YFSETQ. The CDR3 loop spans 14 amino acids. The V and J ends lost 0 bases and 7 bases respectively, with 8 bases between them. The CDR3 DNA reads TGCGCCAGCAGCTTGGACAGGCGAAATTCACCCCTCCACTTT. Residues: CASSLDRRNSPLHF.

This chain uses TRBV7-9 with TRBJ2-1; D is uncertain. Trimming left V 5 bases short and J 6 bases short, with 11 bases between. The CDR3 has 13 amino acids. CDR1 is SEHNR and CDR2 is FQNEAQ in the germline V gene (reference sequence). CDR3 sequence reads: CASSPGVVNEQFF. As DNA, the CDR3 is TGTGCCAGCAGCCCCGGAGTAGTCAATGAGCAGTTCTTC.

This clone occurred once. The CDR3 end shows no conserved phenylalanine or tryptophan, and so a read error is likely. CDR3 sequence (DNA): TGCGCCAGCAGTCAATCAGGGCGGGGCCAGCCCCAGCATCTT. This codes for CASSQSGRGQPQHL. This chain uses TRBV23-1 with TRBJ1-5; perhaps TRBD1 as D (5 bases). TRBV23-1 qualifies as an ORF whose function is uncertain. Trimming shortened V by 0 bases and J by 7 bases, and 10 bases separated the two germline ends. There are 14 residues in the CDR3.

This clone was observed a single time. The chain has TRBV5-1 and TRBJ1-5; 11 bases fit TRBD1. Germline lookup yields CDR1 SGHRS and CDR2 YFSETQ. The CDR3 runs 15 residues. The V gene end was trimmed by 4 bases and the J gene end by 4 bases; junction bases not matched to a gene: 4. The CDR3 DNA reads as TGCGCCAGCAGCCGGACAGGGGGCGAAAATCAGCCCCAGCATTTT. Protein sequence: CASSRTGGENQPQHF.

The V call is TRBV5-1, the J call TRBJ2-7, with 8 bases matching TRBD1. After removal of 0 bases from V and 2 bases from J, the junction contained 7 bases not matched to a gene. Germline lookup yields CDR1 SGHRS and CDR2 YFSETQ. The CDR3 is 16 amino acids. The CDR3 bases are TGCGCCAGCAGCTTGGCCGGGACAGGACCGACCTACGAGCAGTACTTC. Its translation: CASSLAGTGPTYEQYF.

V and J are TRBV9 and TRBJ2-5; the D gene is possibly TRBD2 (6 bases). The V gene lost 0 bases and the J gene lost 5 bases, with 14 bases spanning the gap. In germline, CDR1 is SGDLS, CDR2 YYNGEE. CDR3 length: 15 amino acids. The CDR3 loop reads CASSVGGNLRETQYF. The CDR3 DNA reads TGTGCCAGCAGCGTAGGCGGGAACTTGCGGGAGACCCAGTACTTC.

This clone has a handful of counts. The chain combines TRBV19 with TRBJ2-5; D is unresolved. Trimming shortened V by 1 base and J by 1 base, and 13 bases separated the two germline ends. The CDR3 is made up of 16 amino acids. From germline, CDR1 is LNHDA and CDR2 SQIVND (reference sequence). CDR3 bases: TGTGCCAGTAGTATAGGGGCAGGATATTCCCAAGAGACCCAGTACTTC. It translates to CASSIGAGYSQETQYF.

The rearrangement joins TRBV5-4 to TRBJ1-2, with TRBD1 matching 8 bases. Germline V gene data show CDR1 as SGHNT and CDR2 as YYREEE (reference sequence). The CDR3 totals 14 residues. J was trimmed by 6 bases and V by 2 bases; bases with no gene match: 6. CDR3 protein: CASSFTGGTHGYTF. The CDR3 region has the DNA TGTGCCAGCAGCTTTACAGGGGGAACGCATGGCTACACCTTC.

J is TRBJ2-1 and V is TRBV11-2, with TRBD1 matching 7 bases. J gave up 15 bases and V 2 bases, and 7 bases lay outside the gene matches. Germline-derived CDR1 and CDR2 are SGHAT and FQNNGV. The length of the CDR3 is 12 residues. The CDR3 DNA follows: TGTGCCAGCAGCTTAAACAGGGGCCTGGGGTTCTTC. Translation gives CASSLNRGLGFF.

The chain couples TRBV6-1 to TRBJ1-3; D is ambiguous. V was cut by 2 bases and J by 0 bases, with 8 bases left in between. Germline assignment: CDR1 MNHNS and CDR2 SASEGT. CDR3 size: 15 residues. The CDR3 spells CASSEHWSSGNTIYF. The CDR3, as DNA: TGTGCCAGCAGTGAACACTGGAGCTCTGGAAACACCATATATTTT.

V is TRBV2 and J is TRBJ2-1, with TRBD1 as a possible D gene (8 bases). This CDR3 comprises 15 residues. Germline lookup yields CDR1 SNHLY and CDR2 FYNNEI. Trimming removed 6 bases from V and 9 bases from J, with 21 bases in between. The chain's CDR3 is CASSGLVRGHGEQFF. The CDR3 region has the DNA TGTGCCAGCAGCGGACTAGTCAGGGGGCACGGTGAGCAGTTCTTC.

The chain is built from TRBV25-1 and TRBJ1-5; the D gene is possibly TRBD1 (6 bases). CDR1 MGHDK and CDR2 SYGVNS come from the germline V gene. This CDR3 is 14 amino acids long. Trimming took off 3 bases at V and 6 bases at J, with 12 bases between the two ends. The CDR3 bases are TGTGCCAGCAGTGAGGGGGGGGCAGGTCAGCCCCAGCATTTT. This encodes CASSEGGAGQPQHF.

J is TRBJ1-1 and V is TRBV7-3; D call uncertain. V was clipped by 5 bases and J by 0 bases, with 7 bases between them. Germline V gives CDR1 SGHTA, CDR2 FQGTGA. The CDR3 totals 13 residues. The CDR3, as DNA: TGTGCCAGCAGCCGGACTGTGAACACTGAAGCTTTCTTT. Protein sequence: CASSRTVNTEAFF.

This sequence joins TRBV6-5 and TRBJ1-2, with 11 bases lining up with TRBD1. V lost 8 bases to trimming and J lost 6 bases; unmatched junction nucleotides: 2. From germline, CDR1 is MNHEY and CDR2 SVGAGI. This CDR3 comprises 12 residues. CDR3 bases: TGTGCCAGCGGACAGGGGGCCAATGGCTACACCTTC. Its translation is CASGQGANGYTF.